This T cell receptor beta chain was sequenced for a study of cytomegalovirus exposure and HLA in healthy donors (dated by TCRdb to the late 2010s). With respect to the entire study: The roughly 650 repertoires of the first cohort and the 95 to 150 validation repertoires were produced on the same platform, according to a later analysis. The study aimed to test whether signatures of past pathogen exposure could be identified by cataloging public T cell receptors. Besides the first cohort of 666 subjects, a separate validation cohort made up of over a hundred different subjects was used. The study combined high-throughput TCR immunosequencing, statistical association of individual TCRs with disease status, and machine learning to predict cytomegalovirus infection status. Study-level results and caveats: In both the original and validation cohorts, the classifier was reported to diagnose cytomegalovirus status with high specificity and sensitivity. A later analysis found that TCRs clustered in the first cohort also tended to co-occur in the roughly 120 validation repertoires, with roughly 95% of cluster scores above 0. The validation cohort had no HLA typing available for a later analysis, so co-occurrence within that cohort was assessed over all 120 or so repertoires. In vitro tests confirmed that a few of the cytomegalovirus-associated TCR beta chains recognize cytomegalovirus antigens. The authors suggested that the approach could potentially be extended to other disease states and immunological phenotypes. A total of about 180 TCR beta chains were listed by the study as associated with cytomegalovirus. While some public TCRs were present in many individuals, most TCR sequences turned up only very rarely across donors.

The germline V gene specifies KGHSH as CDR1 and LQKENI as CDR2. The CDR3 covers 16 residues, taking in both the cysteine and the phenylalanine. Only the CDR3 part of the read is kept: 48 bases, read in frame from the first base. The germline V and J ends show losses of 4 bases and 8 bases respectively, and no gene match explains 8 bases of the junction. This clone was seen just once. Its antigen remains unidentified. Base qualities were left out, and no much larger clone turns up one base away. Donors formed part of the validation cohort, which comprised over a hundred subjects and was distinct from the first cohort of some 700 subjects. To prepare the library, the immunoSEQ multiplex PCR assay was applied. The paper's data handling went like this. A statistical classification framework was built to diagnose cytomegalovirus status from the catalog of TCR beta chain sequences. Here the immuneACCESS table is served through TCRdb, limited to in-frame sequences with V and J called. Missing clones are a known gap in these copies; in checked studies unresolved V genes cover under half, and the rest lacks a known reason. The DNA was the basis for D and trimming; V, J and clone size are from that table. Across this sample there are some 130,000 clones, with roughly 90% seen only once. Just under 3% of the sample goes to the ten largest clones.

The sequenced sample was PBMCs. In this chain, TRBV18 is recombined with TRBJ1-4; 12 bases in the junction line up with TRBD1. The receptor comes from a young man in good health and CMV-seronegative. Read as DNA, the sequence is TGTGCCAGCTCACTACTAGGGACAGGGGGCGACGAAAAACTGTTTTTT. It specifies CASSLLGTGGDEKLFF. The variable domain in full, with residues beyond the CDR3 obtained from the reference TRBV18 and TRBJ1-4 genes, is NAGVMQNPRHLVRRRGQEARLRCSPMKGHSHVYWYRQLPEEGLKFMVYLQKENIIDESGMPKERFSAEFPKEGPSILRIQQVVRGDSAAYFCASSLLGTGGDEKLFFGSGTQLSVL.